Listed below are T cell receptor beta chains from one sample, sequenced in a study of molecular identifiers for immune sequencing clone quantification. From the PCR reads, TCRdb called clonotypes with MiXCR, one entry per CDR3 protein. The sample includes some 650,000 distinct CDR3 sequences, less than 20% of them seen just once. Material for sequencing was naive CD8+ T cells from blood, with Jurkat cell RNA spiked in. The receptors stem from a human donor in good health. Some libraries in this study had Jurkat cell RNA spiked in. CDR3s include the opening cysteine and the closing phenylalanine or tryptophan. The D gene is left open where the match is weak. Only some rows state a clone size, as once, few, many or a class for expanded clones.

V gene	clone size	J gene	D gene	CDR3 DNA	CDR3 protein
TRBV5-6	few	TRBJ2-5	TRBD2	TGTGCCAGCAGCTTTCGTGACGGGGGGGCGGGTGAGACCCAGTACTTC	CASSFRDGGAGETQYF
TRBV4-1	many	TRBJ1-3	.	TGCGCCAGCAGCCAGGGAACAGGGATCTCTGGAAACACCATATATTTT	CASSQGTGISGNTIYF
TRBV2	.	TRBJ1-3	TRBD1	TGTGCCAGCAGCTCCTTATCGACAGGGGAAGGAGGAAACACCATATATTTT	CASSSLSTGEGGNTIYF
TRBV4-2	many	TRBJ2-3	.	TGTGCCAGCAGCTCTGGAGATACCTACACAGATACGCAGTATTTT	CASSSGDTYTDTQYF
TRBV5-1	many	TRBJ1-1	TRBD1	TGCGCCAGCAGCTCGCGACAGGGTGACACTGAAGCTTTCTTT	CASSSRQGDTEAFF
TRBV30	many	TRBJ1-1	.	TGTGCCTGGAGTGTAATGGAAGCTGAAGCTTTCTTT	CAWSVMEAEAFF
TRBV7-2	many	TRBJ2-1	.	TGTGCCAGCAGCTACTATGGTCCCTACAATGAGCAGTTCTTC	CASSYYGPYNEQFF
TRBV3-1	few	TRBJ2-1	TRBD2	TGTGCCAGCAGCCATCTTTTGTCTAGCGGGAGTAATGAGCAGTTCTTC	CASSHLLSSGSNEQFF
TRBV5-8	few	TRBJ1-4	.	TGTGCCAGCAGCCCCGCTAAGGGCACAACTAATGAAAAACTGTTTTTT	CASSPAKGTTNEKLFF
TRBV27	.	TRBJ2-5	.	TGTGCCAGCGGGATGATGGAGACCCAGTACTTC	CASGMMETQYF
TRBV7-2	many	TRBJ2-2	.	TGTGCCAGCAGGCCGAGGGAATGGGATTACACCGGGGAGCTGTTTTTT	CASRPREWDYTGELFF
TRBV29-1	many	TRBJ2-5	.	TGCAGCGTTGAAGATGGGGGGTCTCTTCAAGAGACCCAGTACTTC	CSVEDGGSLQETQYF
TRBV12-3/TRBV12-4	few	TRBJ2-1	.	TGTGCCAGCAGCACGGGGCCGTACAATGAGCAGTTCTTC	CASSTGPYNEQFF
TRBV28	.	TRBJ2-7	.	TGTGCCAGCAGTCCGACGCGGTTAGGCTCCTACGAGCAGTACTTC	CASSPTRLGSYEQYF
TRBV28	many	TRBJ2-7	TRBD1	TGTGCCAGCATCCCGACCGGGACAGCGTCTAACGAGCAGTACTTC	CASIPTGTASNEQYF
TRBV7-9	.	TRBJ2-5	.	TGTGCCGGCAGCTCACTCGTCGGCAGCCAAGAGACCCAGTACTTC	CAGSSLVGSQETQYF
TRBV6-5	many	TRBJ1-1	TRBD1	TGTGCCAGCAGTTCCCTCCGGGACAGGGGAACTGAAGCTTTCTTT	CASSSLRDRGTEAFF
TRBV6-2/TRBV6-3	many	TRBJ2-7	.	TGTGCCAGCAGTTACGGGGACCAGCTCGAGCAGTACTTC	CASSYGDQLEQYF
TRBV7-2	many	TRBJ2-7	.	TGTGCCAGCAGCTACGACTCGGGGTCCTACGAGCAGTACTTC	CASSYDSGSYEQYF
TRBV6-5	.	TRBJ1-2	.	TGTGCCAGCAGTTACCAACTTTCTAAACACAAAACCGGCTACACCTTC	CASSYQLSKHKTGYTF
TRBV5-1	many	TRBJ1-5	.	TGCGCCAGCAGCTTACTCCACCGCGACCTAGATAGCAATCAGCCCCAGCATTTT	CASSLLHRDLDSNQPQHF
TRBV4-1	.	TRBJ2-7	.	TGCGCCAGCAGCCAAGTAGCATCGAATAGCCCCCCCTACGAGCAGTACTTC	CASSQVASNSPPYEQYF
TRBV4-3	.	TRBJ2-5	.	TGCGCCAGCAGCCAAGACTATTGGGGGGAGACCCAGTACTTC	CASSQDYWGETQYF
TRBV12-3/TRBV12-4	many	TRBJ1-2	.	TGTGCCAGCAGTTTTAACAGAGCGTATGGCTACACCTTC	CASSFNRAYGYTF
TRBV6-2/TRBV6-3	.	TRBJ2-1	.	TGTGCCAGCAGTTCGGTAGTATTACACAATGAGCAGTTCTTC	CASSSVVLHNEQFF
TRBV12-5	many	TRBJ2-3	TRBD2	TGTGCTAGTGGTAGCGGGGGGTTCACAGATACGCAGTATTTT	CASGSGGFTDTQYF
TRBV7-3	.	TRBJ2-3	.	TGTGCCAGCAGCTTAACGGGGGGGACAAATACGCAGTATTTT	CASSLTGGTNTQYF
TRBV6-2/TRBV6-3	many	TRBJ1-5	.	TGTGCCAGCAGTAGTTGGGATGGCAATCAGCCCCAGCATTTT	CASSSWDGNQPQHF
TRBV27	few	TRBJ2-2	.	TGTGCCAGCAGAGAAGTAGGGGTTGCCGGGGAGCTGTTTTTT	CASREVGVAGELFF
TRBV19	.	TRBJ2-3	.	TGTGCCAGTAGTCCTAGGCCGGCAAGCTCACTAACAGATACGCAGTATTTT	CASSPRPASSLTDTQYF
TRBV12-3/TRBV12-4	many	TRBJ1-1	.	TGTGCCAGCAGTCCCCGGGCCCTTGCCACTGAAGCTTTCTTT	CASSPRALATEAFF
TRBV21-1	.	TRBJ2-7	.	TGTGCCAGCGACCCACCCAAACGCAAGTCCTCCTACGAGCAGTACTTC	CASDPPKRKSSYEQYF
TRBV7-9	many	TRBJ1-4	.	TGTGCCAGCAGCCCAAGACAGGCAACTAATGAAAAACTGTTTTTT	CASSPRQATNEKLFF
TRBV27	.	TRBJ2-5	.	TGTGCCAGCAGCGATCAAGAGACCCGGTACTTC	CASSDQETRYF
TRBV3-1	many	TRBJ2-3	.	TGTGCCAGCAGCCAAGAGACCCACACAGATACGCAGTATTTT	CASSQETHTDTQYF
TRBV20-1	many	TRBJ2-1	.	TGCAGTGCGATGAATCTGAATGAGCAGTTCTTC	CSAMNLNEQFF
TRBV19	many	TRBJ2-7	TRBD1	TGTGCCAGTAGTGCCCGGGACAGCCTCTCCTACGAGCAGTACTTC	CASSARDSLSYEQYF
TRBV25-1	many	TRBJ2-1	TRBD2	TGTGCCAGCAGTGTTACTGGACTAGCGCGCGCTTTC	CASSVTGLARAF
TRBV27	.	TRBJ2-2	TRBD1	TGTGCCAGCAGTGAACCACAGGGGGCCGGGGAGCTGTTTTTT	CASSEPQGAGELFF
TRBV19	.	TRBJ1-2	.	TGTGCCATCGAGGACAGCCGCTATGGCTACACCTTC	CAIEDSRYGYTF
TRBV7-9	few	TRBJ2-7	.	TGTGCCAGCAGCACAACAGACCCCCGAGACTACGAGCAGTACTTC	CASSTTDPRDYEQYF
TRBV14	few	TRBJ1-6	.	TGTGCCAGCAGCCCCCTGGACGGGAATTCACCCCTCCACTTT	CASSPLDGNSPLHF
TRBV5-1	many	TRBJ2-7	TRBD1	TGCGCCAGCAGCTTACAGGACAGGGTACGCGAGCAGTACTTC	CASSLQDRVREQYF